This is a list of T cell receptor beta chains from one sample in a study of blood T cell repertoires in COVID-19. TCRdb's copy holds only in-frame clones and misses some; the assay was immunoSEQ multiplex PCR. The sample consists of over 85,000 clones, 85% of them appearing once. Sequenced: peripheral blood. These receptors were collected from a man between 60 and 75 years old with acute or convalescent COVID-19. Both conserved end residues are part of each CDR3. D genes are given only for firm matches. Size values are once, few and many counts, or a class for expanded clones, and some rows have none.

>NA|TRBV6-5|TRBJ1-1|NA
TGTGCCAGCGCCCACTCGAACACTGAAGCTTTCTTT
CASAHSNTEAFF
>NA|TRBV7-2|TRBJ1-4|NA
TGTGCCAGCAGCTTAGAGGGGCCTAGGGGCGAAAAACTGTTTTTT
CASSLEGPRGEKLFF
>NA|TRBV7-6|TRBJ1-1|NA
TGTGCCAGCAGCCTAAACCCGATGGACACTGAAGCTTTCTTT
CASSLNPMDTEAFF
>once|TRBV4-2|TRBJ2-1|TRBD1
TGTGCCAGCAGCCAAGATCGCGGTGAGGGGGCGTTTTCGCAGTTCTTC
CASSQDRGEGAFSQFF
>NA|TRBV5-4|TRBJ2-1|TRBD1
TGTGCCAGCAGCTTGGGGGGACAGGGCAACAATGAGCAGTTCTTC
CASSLGGQGNNEQFF
>NA|TRBV29-1|TRBJ2-7|TRBD2
TGCAGCGTTATACTTCCGGGACTAGCGGGCCGAGGGAACGAGCAGTACTTC
CSVILPGLAGRGNEQYF
>few|TRBV7-2|TRBJ1-3|NA
TGTGCCAGCAGCTTAGTGGCACCCAGCTCTGGAAACACCATATATTTT
CASSLVAPSSGNTIYF
>NA|TRBV19|TRBJ2-3|NA
TGTGCCAGTAGTAGCCGGGCAGGGTTAGATACGCAGTATTTT
CASSSRAGLDTQYF
>NA|TRBV6-5|TRBJ1-5|NA
TGTGCCAGCATGGAGGGGAGGGAGCGGCCCCAGCATTTT
CASMEGRERPQHF
>NA|TRBV7-8|TRBJ1-1|NA
TGTGCCAGCAGCTTAGTGCTGGGGGGGGGAAGCACTGAAGCTTTCTTT
CASSLVLGGGSTEAFF
>NA|TRBV19|TRBJ1-5|TRBD1
TGTGCCAGTAGTCCAGGGGGCGAAGAACAGCCCCAGCATTTT
CASSPGGEEQPQHF
>NA|TRBV20-1|TRBJ1-4|NA
TGCAGTGCTAGTTATGTGGCAAATGAAAAACTGTTTTTT
CSASYVANEKLFF
>NA|TRBV9|TRBJ1-1|NA
TGTGCCAGCAGCGTAGCTACAGGGTTGGGCACTGAAGCTTTCTTT
CASSVATGLGTEAFF
>NA|TRBV7-9|TRBJ2-5|NA
TGTGCCAGCAGCACGGTGGAGACCCAGTACTTC
CASSTVETQYF
>once|TRBV5-1|TRBJ1-4|NA
TGCGCCAGCAGCGGAGGGGTACGGGGTGAAAAACTGTTTTTT
CASSGGVRGEKLFF
>NA|TRBV11-2|TRBJ1-1|NA
TGTGCCAGCAGCCCCCTGGGAGGGCCGATGAACACTGAAGCTTTCTTT
CASSPLGGPMNTEAFF
>NA|TRBV6-6|TRBJ2-1|TRBD2
TGTGCCAGCAGCCTTAGCGGGAGAGACAATGAGCAGTTCTTC
CASSLSGRDNEQFF
>NA|TRBV29-1|TRBJ1-4|NA
TGCAGCGTTCGACGGATTAGGGGTGAAAAACTGTTTTTT
CSVRRIRGEKLFF
>NA|TRBV4-2|TRBJ2-3|TRBD2
TGTGCCAGCAGCCAAGAGGGACTAGCGGGGGGGCGCCCAGATACGCAGTATTTT
CASSQEGLAGGRPDTQYF
>NA|TRBV6-2/TRBV6-3|TRBJ1-2|TRBD1
TGTGCCAGCAGTTACTCGACGGACAGGGGAAATGGCTACACCTTC
CASSYSTDRGNGYTF
>NA|TRBV7-2|TRBJ2-7|TRBD2
TGTGCCAGCAGCTTGCATCCAGCGGGGGGTAGTTCCGAGCAGTACTTC
CASSLHPAGGSSEQYF
>NA|TRBV25-1|TRBJ1-3|NA
TGTGCCAGCAGTGAGCTCCAGTCTGGAAACACCATATATTTT
CASSELQSGNTIYF
>NA|TRBV12-5|TRBJ2-7|NA
TGTGCTAGTGGTTTGGAGGAGACCTACGAGCAGTACTTC
CASGLEETYEQYF
>NA|TRBV6-5|TRBJ1-1|NA
TGTGCCAGCAGTCGGGGGTGGGACACTGAAGCTTTCTTT
CASSRGWDTEAFF
>NA|TRBV3-1/TRBV3-2|TRBJ2-3|NA
TGTGCCAGCAGCCAAGATCCCCAGCGAAGCACAGATACGCAGTATTTT
CASSQDPQRSTDTQYF
>NA|TRBV7-9|TRBJ1-4|NA
TGTGCCAGCAGCTTAGGCAGGGTACAGGAAAAACTGTTTTTT
CASSLGRVQEKLFF
>NA|TRBV7-5|TRBJ1-1|NA
TGTGTCAGAAGCCCCCCGGGTTTGAACACTGAAGCTTTCTTT
CVRSPPGLNTEAFF
>once|TRBV19|TRBJ1-2|TRBD1
TGTGCCAGTAGTCGAGAGTGGACAGGGAGCGGCTACACCTTC
CASSREWTGSGYTF
>NA|TRBV2|TRBJ1-2|TRBD1
TGTGCCAGCAGTAGTCCGACAGGGGGCTACGGCTACACCTTC
CASSSPTGGYGYTF
>NA|TRBV7-2|TRBJ2-1|NA
TGTGCCAGCAGCTTAGCGGGGGGAATTGAGCAGTTCTTC
CASSLAGGIEQFF
>NA|TRBV4-1|TRBJ2-2|NA
TGCGCCAGCAGCCCCCGACACAGGTACCCTCCGAACACCGGGGAGCTGTTTTTT
CASSPRHRYPPNTGELFF
>NA|TRBV3-1/TRBV3-2|TRBJ1-2|NA
TGTGCCAGCAGCCAGGGGACTTCGAAGTCAGGAGGCTACACCTTC
CASSQGTSKSGGYTF
>NA|TRBV10-3|TRBJ2-5|TRBD1
TGTGCCATCAGCACTTCTCGGACAGGGGGAAAAGAGACCCAGTACTTC
CAISTSRTGGKETQYF
>once|TRBV29-1|TRBJ2-2|TRBD1
TGCAGCGTTGAATATCGGGACAGGGCGAACACCGGGGAGCTGTTTTTT
CSVEYRDRANTGELFF
>NA|TRBV7-3|TRBJ2-1|NA
TGTGCCAGCAGCCAAGGAGGTGGTGTCTACAATGAGCAGTTCTTC
CASSQGGGVYNEQFF
>NA|TRBV4-2|TRBJ2-7|TRBD2
TGTGCCAGCAGCCCCCAGACTAGCGGGAGGGCCCAGATCGAGCAGTACTTC
CASSPQTSGRAQIEQYF
>NA|TRBV6-6|TRBJ2-1|TRBD1
TGTGCCAGCAAAGGGGGCGCCCTCTACGATGAGCAGTTCTTC
CASKGGALYDEQFF
>NA|TRBV7-7|TRBJ2-5|TRBD2
TGTGCTAGCAGCTTAGACGGGGGGGCCCAAGAGACCCAGTACTTC
CASSLDGGAQETQYF
>NA|TRBV20-1|TRBJ2-7|NA
TGCAGTGCTAGTAGGAGCGGATACGAGCAGTACTTC
CSASRSGYEQYF
>NA|TRBV5-1|TRBJ1-2|TRBD1
TGCGCCAGCAGCTTAACCCCCGGGACAGGGTCTTCTAACTATGGCTACACCTTC
CASSLTPGTGSSNYGYTF
>once|TRBV10-3|TRBJ1-1|NA
TGTGCCATCGGAAATTCCCAGGACAGCGCACATGAAGCTTTCTTT
CAIGNSQDSAHEAFF